The 12 T cell receptor beta chains below were found in one sample sequenced in a study of T-cell memory formation after mild COVID-19. TCRdb fed the 5' RACE reads into MiXCR, producing one record per CDR3 protein. The sample lists under 300,000 distinct CDR3 sequences, more than 8% occurring once. The sample was PBMCs or a T cell subset sorted from them (not recorded which). These receptors were taken from a young man who had mild COVID-19 (a few samples of this study predate the infection). Cell type and time point are not known.

This clonotype was counted a few times. The chain has TRBV7-9 and TRBJ2-1; 7 nucleotides match TRBD2. The CDR3 is 17 residues long. Germline CDR1 reads SEHNR; CDR2 reads FQNEAQ (reference sequence). Trimming at V came to 1 base and at J to 7 bases, leaving 13 bases not matched to a gene. The CDR3 region has the DNA TGTGCCAGCAGCTTAGTTGGCTCGGCGCGGGGGAAGAATGAGCAGTTCTTC. Translating gives CASSLVGSARGKNEQFF.

This clonotype was detected many times. The V call is TRBV6-1, the J call TRBJ1-3, with a weak D call TRBD1 (5 bases). Germline CDR1 is MNHNS and CDR2 is SASEGT. The V and J ends lost 2 bases and 3 bases respectively, with 5 bases between them. The CDR3 length is 13 residues. The DNA of the CDR3 is TGTGCCAGCAGTGAACAGGGTGGAAACACCATATATTTT. It specifies CASSEQGGNTIYF.

In this sample, this clonotype turned up many times. The chain is built from TRBV5-1 and TRBJ2-5; D unresolved. CDR3 length: 13 residues. Trimming pared 3 bases from V and 2 bases from J, leaving 8 bases between. Per germline, CDR1 SGHRS and CDR2 YFSETQ. The CDR3 sequence: CASSSGRQETQYF. The CDR3 DNA is TGCGCCAGCAGCTCTGGCAGACAAGAGACCCAGTACTTC.

This clonotype was seen only a few times. This rearrangement joins TRBV6-2 or TRBV6-3 to TRBJ2-5; 7 bases are a match to TRBD1. CDR1 and CDR2 from the germline V gene are MNHEY and SVGEGT. CDR3 length: 14 amino acids. V lost 6 bases, J lost 7 bases, and 11 bases stayed unmatched. The CDR3 protein is CASRNRGPQWTQYF. Here the CDR3 DNA reads TGTGCCAGCAGAAACAGGGGCCCCCAGTGGACCCAGTACTTC.

The V gene is TRBV20-1, the J gene TRBJ2-1, with D uncertain. V was cut by 8 bases and J by 1 base, with 12 bases left in between. CDR1 is DFQATT, CDR2 SNEGSKA, per germline (reference sequence). The CDR3 is made up of 13 amino acids. As DNA, the CDR3 is TGCAGTTGGCGGCAGGAGTCCTACAATGAGCAGTTCTTC. Protein sequence: CSWRQESYNEQFF.

J is TRBJ1-2 and V is TRBV5-5; D may be TRBD1 (6 bases). Trimming removed 3 bases from V and 7 bases from J, with 16 bases in between. The CDR3 runs 14 residues. Looked up from germline, CDR1 is SGHKS and CDR2 is YYEKEE (reference sequence). Written as DNA, the CDR3 is TGTGCCAGCAGCTCCGATGGCAGGGGTGGTGGCTACACCTTC. The encoded protein is CASSSDGRGGGYTF.

In nucleotides, the CDR3 is TGCAGTGCTAGCTTTTTGGGGGTTGGAAACACCATATATTTT. This codes for CSASFLGVGNTIYF. V is TRBV20-1 and J is TRBJ1-3; possible D gene TRBD1, 5 bases. V was pared by 3 bases and J by 3 bases, with 12 bases between. Germline lookup yields CDR1 DFQATT and CDR2 SNEGSKA (reference sequence). This CDR3 has 14 residues.

The rearrangement joins TRBV9 to TRBJ1-1, with D perhaps TRBD1 (5 bases). The CDR3 loop spans 16 amino acids. Germline CDR1 is SGDLS and CDR2 is YYNGEE. V shed 1 base and J shed 3 bases, with 16 bases lying between them. Written as DNA, the CDR3 is TGTGCCAGCAGCGTATTGGGGGTCTCGGGGGACACTGAAGCTTTCTTT. Translated, it gives CASSVLGVSGDTEAFF.

This clonotype was seen only a few times. V usage is TRBV13 and J usage is TRBJ1-2, with D possibly matching TRBD1 (5 bases). Germline assignment: CDR1 PRHDT and CDR2 FYEKMQ (reference sequence). This CDR3 contains 15 residues. With 3 bases removed from V and 2 bases from J, the gap between germline ends came to 13 bases. The CDR3 DNA reads TGTGCCAGCAGCTTGGGCAGGGCAAAGAACTATGGCTACACCTTC. This gives the protein CASSLGRAKNYGYTF.

This rearrangement joins TRBV5-5 to TRBJ2-3; 12 bases align to TRBD2. Looked up from germline, CDR1 is SGHKS and CDR2 is YYEKEE (reference sequence). V gave up 4 bases and J gave up 1 base; unmatched junction bases: 7. CDR3 size: 17 residues. CDR3 amino acids: CASSPARTSGGTDTQYF. For the CDR3, the DNA is TGTGCCAGCAGCCCGGCGCGGACTAGCGGGGGCACAGATACGCAGTATTTT.

This clonotype occurred many times. This sequence joins TRBV6-1 and TRBJ1-5; 10 bases fit TRBD1. This CDR3 has 15 amino acids. Trimming at V came to 4 bases and at J to 3 bases, leaving 3 bases not matched to a gene. The germline V gene encodes CDR1 MNHNS and CDR2 SASEGT. CDR3 region: CASSGGQGYNQPQHF. The CDR3 coding sequence is TGTGCCAGCAGTGGGGGACAGGGGTACAATCAGCCCCAGCATTTT.

This chain joins TRBV6-5 and TRBJ1-5; D may be TRBD1 (6 bases). The CDR3 is 15 residues long. Germline V gives CDR1 MNHEY, CDR2 SVGAGI. The V and J ends lost 1 base and 1 base respectively, with 8 bases between them. The CDR3: CASSYLGGSNQPQHF. The CDR3 region has the DNA TGTGCCAGCAGTTACTTAGGGGGGAGCAATCAGCCCCAGCATTTT.